This T cell receptor (beta chain) derives from a study of T cell repertoires in cytomegalovirus infection. This clonotype turned up a few times. Its antigen is currently unknown. Overall study findings and caveats: There were HLA-C-restricted CMV-specific TCR beta clonotypes dominating the ex vivo response.

MiXCR was run by TCRdb on the reads, yielding one entry per CDR3 protein. The data hold under 350,000 distinct CDR3 sequences, with 20% to 25% observed a single time. There are 20 residues in the CDR3. Germline-derived CDR1 and CDR2 are SGHAT and FQNNGV. V lost 1 base to trimming and J lost 4 bases; unmatched junction nucleotides: 16. V gene TRBV11-2 combines with J gene TRBJ2-3, with 11 positions matching TRBD2. This receptor was identified in a human donor in good health (CMV status not recorded). Some clones in this sample may be carry-over from other donors' samples. Specimen: cultured PBMCs, collected from culture after CMV antigen stimulation. DNA of the CDR3: TGTGCCAGCAGCTTAGTCGGGTTCCGCCCGGGGGGACTAGCGGCAGATACGCAGTATTTT. It translates to CASSLVGFRPGGLAADTQYF.